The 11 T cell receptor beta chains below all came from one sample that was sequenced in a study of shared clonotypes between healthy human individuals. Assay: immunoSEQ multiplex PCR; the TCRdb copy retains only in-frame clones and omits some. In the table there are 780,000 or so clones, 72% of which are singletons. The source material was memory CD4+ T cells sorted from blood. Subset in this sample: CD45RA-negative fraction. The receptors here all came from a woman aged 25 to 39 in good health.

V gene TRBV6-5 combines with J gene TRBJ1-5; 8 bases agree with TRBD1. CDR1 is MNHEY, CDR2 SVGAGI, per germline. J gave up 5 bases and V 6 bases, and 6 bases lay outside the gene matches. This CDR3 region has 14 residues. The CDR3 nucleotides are TGTGCCAGCAGCCCTGGACAGGGATATCAGCCCCAGCATTTT. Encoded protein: CASSPGQGYQPQHF.

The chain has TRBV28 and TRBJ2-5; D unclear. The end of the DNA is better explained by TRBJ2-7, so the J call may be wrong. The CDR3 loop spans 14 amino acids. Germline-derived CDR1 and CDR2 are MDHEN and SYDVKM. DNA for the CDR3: TGTGCCATTTCCTCTCCCCAGCCGAACTACGAGCAGTACTTC. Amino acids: CAISSPQPNYEQYF.

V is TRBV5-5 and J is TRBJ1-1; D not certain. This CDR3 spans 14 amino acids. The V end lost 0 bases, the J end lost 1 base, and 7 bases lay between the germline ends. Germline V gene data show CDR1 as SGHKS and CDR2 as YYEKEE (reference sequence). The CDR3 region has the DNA TGTGCCAGCAGCTTGGGTGGCAGGAACACTGAAGCTTTCTTT. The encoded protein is CASSLGGRNTEAFF.

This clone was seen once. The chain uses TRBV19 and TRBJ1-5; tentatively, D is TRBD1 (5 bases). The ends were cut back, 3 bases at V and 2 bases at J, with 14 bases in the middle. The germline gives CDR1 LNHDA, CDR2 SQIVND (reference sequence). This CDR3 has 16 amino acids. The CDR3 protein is CASSIPRGRGNQPQHF. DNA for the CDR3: TGTGCCAGTAGTATCCCTCGGGGCAGGGGCAATCAGCCCCAGCATTTT.

Written as DNA, the CDR3 is TGTGCCAGCAGTCCCCTGGCAGGGGGCACTGAAGCTTTCTTT. The encoded protein is CASSPLAGGTEAFF. The chain has TRBV7-9 and TRBJ1-1; TRBD1 aligns across 7 bases. Germline V gives CDR1 SEHNR, CDR2 FQNEAQ (reference sequence). Germline trimming cut 6 bases from V and 4 bases from J; bases unmatched to any gene: 8. The length of the CDR3 is 14 residues.

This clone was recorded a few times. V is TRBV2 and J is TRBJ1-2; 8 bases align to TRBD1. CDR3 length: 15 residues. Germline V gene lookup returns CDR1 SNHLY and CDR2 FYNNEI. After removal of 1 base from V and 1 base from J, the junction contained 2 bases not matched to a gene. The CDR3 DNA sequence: TGTGCCAGCAGTGAAGGGACAGGGATTAACTATGGCTACACCTTC. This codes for CASSEGTGINYGYTF.

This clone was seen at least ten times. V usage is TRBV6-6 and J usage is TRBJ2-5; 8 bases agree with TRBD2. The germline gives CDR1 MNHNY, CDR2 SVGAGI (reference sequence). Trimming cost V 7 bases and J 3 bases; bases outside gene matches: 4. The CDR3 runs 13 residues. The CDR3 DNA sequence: TGTGCCAGCACCACGGGGGGGAAAGAGACCCAGTACTTC. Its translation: CASTTGGKETQYF.

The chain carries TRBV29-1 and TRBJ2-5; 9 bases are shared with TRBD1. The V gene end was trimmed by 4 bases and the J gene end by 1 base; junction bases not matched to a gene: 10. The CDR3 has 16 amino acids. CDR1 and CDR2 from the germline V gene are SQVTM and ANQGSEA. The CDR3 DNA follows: TGCAGCGTTGGACAGGGGACAGGGTTATTCCAAGAGACCCAGTACTTC. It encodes CSVGQGTGLFQETQYF.

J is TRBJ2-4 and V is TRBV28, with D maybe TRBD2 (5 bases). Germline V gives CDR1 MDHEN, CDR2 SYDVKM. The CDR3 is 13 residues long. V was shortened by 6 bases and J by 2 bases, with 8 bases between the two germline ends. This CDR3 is CASRVGTKNIQYF. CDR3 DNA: TGTGCCAGCAGAGTCGGGACCAAAAACATTCAGTACTTC.

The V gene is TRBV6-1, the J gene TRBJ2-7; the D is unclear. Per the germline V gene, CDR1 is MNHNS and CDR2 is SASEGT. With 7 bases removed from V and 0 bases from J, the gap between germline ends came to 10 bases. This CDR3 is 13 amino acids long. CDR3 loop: CASKSYRSYEQYF. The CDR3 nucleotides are TGTGCCAGCAAGAGCTACCGCTCCTACGAGCAGTACTTC.

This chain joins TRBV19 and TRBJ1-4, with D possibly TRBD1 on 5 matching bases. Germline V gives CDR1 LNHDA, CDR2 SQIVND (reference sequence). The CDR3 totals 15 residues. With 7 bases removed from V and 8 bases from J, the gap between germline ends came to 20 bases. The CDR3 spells CASTPPGRLGEKLFF. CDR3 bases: TGTGCCAGTACCCCTCCGGGGCGTTTAGGAGAAAAACTGTTTTTT.